The clone carrying this T cell receptor beta chain occurred a few times. A second 7 to 11 cycle PCR used barcoded and J-beta primers. One entry per CDR3 protein results from TCRdb running MiXCR on the 5' RACE reads. The sample lists 650,000 to 1,000,000 distinct CDR3 sequences; about 46% were seen once. This specimen comes from a study of blood T cells in healthy people across ages. Germline-derived CDR1 and CDR2 are SGHTA and FQGNSA. The CDR3 is 13 residues long. The ends were cut back, 2 bases at V and 5 bases at J, with 9 bases in the middle. The receptor comes from a man older than 75 in good health. The material sequenced was blood. The chain has TRBV7-2 and TRBJ2-5; D remains ambiguous. DNA of the CDR3: TGTGCCAGCAGCTTACAGGCAGGCGAGACCCAGTACTTC. Encoded protein: CASSLQAGETQYF.